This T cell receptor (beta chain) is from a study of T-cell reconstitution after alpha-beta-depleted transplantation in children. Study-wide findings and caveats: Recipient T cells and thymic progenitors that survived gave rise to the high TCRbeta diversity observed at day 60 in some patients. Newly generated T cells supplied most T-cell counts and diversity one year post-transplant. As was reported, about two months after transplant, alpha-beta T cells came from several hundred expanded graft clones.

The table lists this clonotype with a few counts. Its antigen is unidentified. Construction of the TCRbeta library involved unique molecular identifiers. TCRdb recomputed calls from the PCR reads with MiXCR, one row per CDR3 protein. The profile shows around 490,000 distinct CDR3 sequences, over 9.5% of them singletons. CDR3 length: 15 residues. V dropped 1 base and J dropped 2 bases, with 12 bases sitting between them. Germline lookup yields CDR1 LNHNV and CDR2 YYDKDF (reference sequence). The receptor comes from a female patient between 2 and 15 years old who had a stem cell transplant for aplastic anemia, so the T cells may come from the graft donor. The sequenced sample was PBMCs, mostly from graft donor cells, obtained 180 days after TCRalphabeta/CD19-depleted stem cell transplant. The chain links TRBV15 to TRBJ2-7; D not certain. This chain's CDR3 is CATSRGTRTAYEQYF. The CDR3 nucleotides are TGTGCCACCAGCAGAGGAACCCGGACGGCCTACGAGCAGTACTTC. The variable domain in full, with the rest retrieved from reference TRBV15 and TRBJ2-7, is DAMVIQNPRYQVTQFGKPVTLSCSQTLNHNVMYWYQQKSSQAPKLLFHYYDKDFNNEADTPDNFQSRRPNTSFCFLDIRSPGLGDTAMYLCATSRGTRTAYEQYFGPGTRLTVT.